The clone carrying this T cell receptor beta chain was observed a few times. This entry belongs to a study of cytomegalovirus exposure and HLA in healthy donors. Study-level information: When 350 to 400 donors were genotyped, about 80% of them were found to fall in the Caucasian-associated ancestry cluster.

PCR used 60 Vbeta primers and 13 Jbeta primers. Only in-frame clones appear in the TCRdb table, and some are missing; sequencing was by immunoSEQ multiplex PCR. Among 120,000 or so clones, about four fifths were seen once, and the ten largest hold approximately 9.1%. This CDR3 comprises 13 residues. Germline V gene sequence: CDR1 SNHLY, CDR2 FYNNEI. This chain uses TRBV2 with TRBJ2-2; D is undetermined. The sequence derives from a woman in her forties or fifties in good health and CMV-seropositive. The sequenced sample was PBMCs. CDR3 residues: CRSRGSNTGELFF. The CDR3 bases are TGTAGAAGCAGAGGCTCGAACACCGGGGAGCTGTTTTTT.